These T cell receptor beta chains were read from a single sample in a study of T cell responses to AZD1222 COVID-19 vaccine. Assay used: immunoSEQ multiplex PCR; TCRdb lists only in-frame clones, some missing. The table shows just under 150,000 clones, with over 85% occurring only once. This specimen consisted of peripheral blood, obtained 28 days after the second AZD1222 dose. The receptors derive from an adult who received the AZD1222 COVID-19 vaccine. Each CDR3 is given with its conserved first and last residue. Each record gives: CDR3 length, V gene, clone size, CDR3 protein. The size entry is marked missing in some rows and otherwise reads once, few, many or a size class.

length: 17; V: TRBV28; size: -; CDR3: CASSSGSANSGANVLTF
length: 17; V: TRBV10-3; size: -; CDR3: CAISANRDRSSGNTIYF
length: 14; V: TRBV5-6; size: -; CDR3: CASSSSQGANGYTF
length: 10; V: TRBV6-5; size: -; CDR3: CANGAGPQHF
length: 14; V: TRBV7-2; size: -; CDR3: CASSFNRVHTEAFF
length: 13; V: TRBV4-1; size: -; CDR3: CASSPRVGEKLFF
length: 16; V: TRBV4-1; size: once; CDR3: CASSPTVAANTGELFF
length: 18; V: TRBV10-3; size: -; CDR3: CAISDQTSGKMGTDTQYF
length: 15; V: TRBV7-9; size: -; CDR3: CASSLTGVRDSPLHF
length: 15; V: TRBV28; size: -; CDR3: CASSFPRFRNNEQFF
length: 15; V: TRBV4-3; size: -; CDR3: CASSQDGGNTGELFF
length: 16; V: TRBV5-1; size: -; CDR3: CASSLVGQTNTGELFF
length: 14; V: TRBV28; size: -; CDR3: CASSLVASNQPQHF
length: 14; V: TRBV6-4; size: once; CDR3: CASSVGGSTDTQYF
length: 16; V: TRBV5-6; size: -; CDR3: CASSRSEQGAWDGYTF
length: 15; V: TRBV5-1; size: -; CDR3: CASSHGTGVNYGYTF
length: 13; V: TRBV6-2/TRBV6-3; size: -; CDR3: CASSYVGTGEAFF
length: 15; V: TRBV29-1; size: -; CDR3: CSLTGLAGGYNEQFF
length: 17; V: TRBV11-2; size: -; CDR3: CASSWGLAGLLTYEQYF
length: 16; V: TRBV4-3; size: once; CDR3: CASSQEIQGGNQPQHF
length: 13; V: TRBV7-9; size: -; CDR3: CASSPTGPYGYTF
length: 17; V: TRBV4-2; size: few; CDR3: CASSQGVWGEQNTEAFF
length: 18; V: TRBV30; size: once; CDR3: CAWSVLGLWGYSGNTIYF
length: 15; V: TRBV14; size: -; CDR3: CASSHGGTDQETQYF
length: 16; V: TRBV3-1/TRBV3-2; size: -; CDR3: CASSQVIAYRGETQYF
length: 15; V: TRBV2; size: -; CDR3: CASRDDRGLNNEQFF
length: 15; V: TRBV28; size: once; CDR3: CASSLSTSGIYEQYF
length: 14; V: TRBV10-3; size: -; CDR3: CATRGGTGSNEQFF
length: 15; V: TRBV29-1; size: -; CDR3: CSVRGTRGDQETQYF
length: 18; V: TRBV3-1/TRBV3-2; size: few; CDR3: CASSPTAGGQGNPIEQYF
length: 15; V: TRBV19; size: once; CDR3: CASSPGRGSSYEQYF
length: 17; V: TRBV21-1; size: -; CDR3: CASRHSEPTGGGSPLHF
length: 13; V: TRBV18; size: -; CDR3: CASSEGANEKLFF
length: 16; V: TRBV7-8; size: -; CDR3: CASSLGTSGITGELFF
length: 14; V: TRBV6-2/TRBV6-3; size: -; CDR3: CASSSQGQSYEQYF
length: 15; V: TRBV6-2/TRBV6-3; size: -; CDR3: CASSTGILRNQPQHF
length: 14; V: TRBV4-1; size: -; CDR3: CASSQVNGNTEAFF
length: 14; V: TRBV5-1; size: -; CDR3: CASSFGSSGETQYF
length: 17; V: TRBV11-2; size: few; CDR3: CASSSLVTGTGNSEQYF
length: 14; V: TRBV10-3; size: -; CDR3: CAISESGTAYGYTF
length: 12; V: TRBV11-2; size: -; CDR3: CASSLVGEKLFF
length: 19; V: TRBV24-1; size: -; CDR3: CATSDPRGTSGASYNEQFF
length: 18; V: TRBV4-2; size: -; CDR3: CASSRGRAGGPGSYEQYF
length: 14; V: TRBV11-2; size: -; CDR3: CASSLRDRVTEAFF
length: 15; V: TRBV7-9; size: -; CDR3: CASSLDRGIHYGYTF
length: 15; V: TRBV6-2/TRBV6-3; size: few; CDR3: CASSYHRGLNQPQHF